This TCR beta chain was identified in a study of blood T cells in healthy people across ages. Trimming left V 4 bases short and J 6 bases short, with 17 bases between. This CDR3 is 15 amino acids long. Germline CDR1 and CDR2: LGHNA and YSLEER. This clonotype was detected a few times. Each donor had around 9.8 milliliters of peripheral blood drawn. The authors ran a second PCR of about 7 to 11 cycles using a sample-barcoded 5' primer and a J-beta primer mix. A template-switch adaptor containing 12 random nucleotides labeled each cDNA molecule. TCRdb re-analysed the 5' RACE reads in MiXCR, keeping a single row per CDR3 protein. Of around 1,100,000 distinct CDR3 sequences listed, approximately 38% are singletons.

The chain uses TRBV4-3 and TRBJ2-3; the D gene could be TRBD1 or TRBD2 (5 bases each). Input material: blood. This clonotype was obtained from a young man in good health. This CDR3 reads CASSLSRDRRDTQYF. CDR3 bases: TGCGCCAGCAGCCTGTCCCGGGACCGCCGTGATACGCAGTATTTT.